This TCR beta chain comes out of a study of blood T cell repertoires in COVID-19. The wider study: Whether acute or convalescent, the COVID-19 samples came from the United States, Italy and Spain. PBMCs, B-cell-depleted T cells, or T cells were the source of the cDNA or gDNA that made up the material.

This CDR3 comprises 18 residues. Germline CDR1 is SGHRS and CDR2 is YFSETQ. V shed 4 bases and J 0 bases; nucleotides not matched to a gene: 9. In the original analysis: Cell counts per sample came from amplifying reference gene primers. Data came from immunoSEQ multiplex PCR; TCRdb stores just in-frame clones and leaves some out. That table supplies the V and J calls and clone size; D and trimming were determined from the DNA. The sample holds roughly 300,000 clones, about 83% seen once. Sequenced sample: peripheral blood. The chain couples TRBV5-1 to TRBJ2-1, with 11 positions matching TRBD2. The clonotype was recovered from a woman in her forties or fifties with acute or convalescent COVID-19. CDR3 bases: TGCGCCAGCAGCCCTAAGACTAGCGGGACGAGCTCCTACAATGAGCAGTTCTTC. Encoded protein: CASSPKTSGTSSYNEQFF.